Listed below are T cell receptor beta chains from one sample, sequenced in a study. MiXCR was run by TCRdb on the 5' RACE reads, yielding one entry per CDR3 protein. The sample holds under 45,000 distinct CDR3 sequences, about 29% seen once. Sequencing was carried out using tumor-infiltrating memory CD4+ T cells sorted from the breast tumor. These receptors all come from a female donor with breast cancer. Each CDR3 is given with its conserved first and last residue. D genes are given only for firm matches. Where a row states a size, it is once, few, many or the class of an expanded clone; other rows omit it.

D	size	V	J	DNA	CDR3
TRBD1	.	TRBV28	TRBJ2-5	TGTGCCAGCAGTGGGACAGGGGTCGAGACCCAGTACTTC	CASSGTGVETQYF
TRBD2	.	TRBV7-2	TRBJ2-3	TGTGCCAGCAGCTTTTCAGCGGGGGGCACAGATACGCAGTATTTT	CASSFSAGGTDTQYF
TRBD1	few	TRBV5-1	TRBJ2-1	TGCGCCAGCAGCCCGCGAGAGGGGGCGCGGTACAATGAGCAGTTCTTC	CASSPREGARYNEQFF
.	.	TRBV20-1	TRBJ2-3	TGCAGTGCTAGAGATCGGAGGGGGCGTAGAGATACGCAGTATTTT	CSARDRRGRRDTQYF
TRBD1	.	TRBV5-6	TRBJ2-7	TGTGCCAGCAGCTCTCCTGCAGGGGGCTTCTACGAGCAGTACTTC	CASSSPAGGFYEQYF
.	many	TRBV29-1	TRBJ1-6	TGCAGCGTTGCGGTGGGGGCGGACTCACCCCTCCACTTT	CSVAVGADSPLHF
TRBD2	.	TRBV6-5	TRBJ2-7	TGTGCCAGCAGTTACGATGCGGGAGCTTGGTACGAGCAGTACTTC	CASSYDAGAWYEQYF
.	few	TRBV20-1	TRBJ2-7	TGCAGTGCTAGAGATGGTTACGAGCAGTACTTC	CSARDGYEQYF
.	.	TRBV29-1	TRBJ1-1	TGCAGCGTTGTCAACAGCATGAACACTGAAGCTTTCTTT	CSVVNSMNTEAFF
TRBD1	few	TRBV5-1	TRBJ2-5	TGCGCCAGCAGCCTGACGGGACAGAGAGAGACCCAGTACTTC	CASSLTGQRETQYF
TRBD2	few	TRBV7-9	TRBJ2-1	TGTGCCAGCAGCAAGGGACTAGCGGGGAGTTGCAATGAGCAGTTCTTC	CASSKGLAGSCNEQFF
.	many	TRBV6-1	TRBJ2-5	TGTGCCAGCAGTGGCCCCCCCCGGTGGGAGACCCAGTACTTC	CASSGPPRWETQYF
.	few	TRBV30	TRBJ1-6	TGTGCCTGGAGTTCGGAACTCTCCTATAATTCACCCCTCCACTTT	CAWSSELSYNSPLHF
.	.	TRBV5-1	TRBJ1-1	TGCGCCAGCAGCTTTGGGATGGAAAACCAAGCTTTCTTT	CASSFGMENQAFF
.	few	TRBV9	TRBJ2-6	TGTGCCAGCAGCGTAACTGGGGCCAACGTCCTGACTTTC	CASSVTGANVLTF
.	.	TRBV20-1	TRBJ2-7	TGCAGTGCTCGAACTACCTACGAGCAGTACTTC	CSARTTYEQYF
.	.	TRBV7-7	TRBJ2-2	TGTGCCAGCAGCTTAGAACGGGACACCGGGGAGCTGTTTTTT	CASSLERDTGELFF
.	.	TRBV3-1	TRBJ1-2	TGTGCCAGCAGCTTTCTAGGAGAATCCTATGGCTACACCTTC	CASSFLGESYGYTF
.	.	TRBV12-3/TRBV12-4	TRBJ2-3	TGTGCCGTGTCAGAGGGCCCCACAGATACGCCGTATTTT	CAVSEGPTDTPYF
TRBD2	.	TRBV9	TRBJ2-2	TGTGCCAGCGGCCCCTTCGCGGGGGGGATGACCGGGGAGCTGTTTTTT	CASGPFAGGMTGELFF
.	many	TRBV4-2	TRBJ2-1	TGTGCCAGCAGCCAAGCACTAGCTGCTAACAATGAGCAGTTCTTC	CASSQALAANNEQFF
TRBD1	.	TRBV7-3	TRBJ1-2	TGTGCCAGCAGCCCTTTCAGGGGGTATGGCTACACCTTC	CASSPFRGYGYTF
.	.	TRBV5-1	TRBJ2-1	TGCGCCAGCAGCCGCGGGTATGACAATGAGCAGTTCTTC	CASSRGYDNEQFF
TRBD2	few	TRBV18	TRBJ2-5	TGTGCCAGCTCACTCCGACTAGCGGCCCAAGAGACCCAGTACTTC	CASSLRLAAQETQYF
.	few	TRBV4-2	TRBJ1-3	TGTGCCAGCAGCCAAGAGGAGGCCGGGGGAGCTGGAAACACCATATATTTT	CASSQEEAGGAGNTIYF
.	few	TRBV5-1	TRBJ2-7	TGCGCCAGCAGCTTTAGGGAGGACGGGGAGCAGTACTTC	CASSFREDGEQYF
TRBD2	medium-sized	TRBV7-3	TRBJ2-1	TGTGCCAGCAGCTTTACTAGCGGGGGGTACAATGAGCAGTTCTTC	CASSFTSGGYNEQFF
.	few	TRBV9	TRBJ1-1	TGTGCCAGCAGCTACTTGGCGATTATGAACACTGAAGCTTTCTTT	CASSYLAIMNTEAFF
.	.	TRBV18	TRBJ1-5	TGTGCCAGCTCCGGATCGAGGGAGTATCAGCCCCAGCATTTT	CASSGSREYQPQHF
.	.	TRBV5-5	TRBJ2-7	TGTGCCAGCAGCTTGTTGTCACCTGGCTACGAGCAGTACTTC	CASSLLSPGYEQYF
.	.	TRBV7-9	TRBJ2-1	TGTGCCAGCAGCTACGTTCTGAGCTCCTACAATGAGCAGTTCTTC	CASSYVLSSYNEQFF
.	.	TRBV24-1	TRBJ2-1	TGTGCCACCTCGGACCTACCTGGGGGCAATGAGCAGTTCTTC	CATSDLPGGNEQFF
.	many	TRBV29-1	TRBJ2-7	TGCAGCGTGACTCCCCAGGGTGACTCCTACGAGCAGTACTTC	CSVTPQGDSYEQYF
.	.	TRBV7-6	TRBJ2-7	TGTGCCAGCAGCCCCGGGACGACCAACGAGCAGTACTTC	CASSPGTTNEQYF
TRBD2	.	TRBV4-2	TRBJ2-3	TGTGCCAGCAGCGTACGACTAGCGGGGAACACAGATACGCAGTATTTT	CASSVRLAGNTDTQYF
.	once	TRBV5-1	TRBJ2-3	TGCGCCAGCAGCTTCGGAGCCACCACAGATACGCAGTATTTT	CASSFGATTDTQYF
.	few	TRBV24-1	TRBJ2-5	TGTGCCACCAGTAAGGGAGAGACCCAGTACTTC	CATSKGETQYF
.	many	TRBV11-2	TRBJ2-1	TGTGCCAGCAGAACCTCCGGAAGCACCCTCTTCAATGAGCAGTTCTTC	CASRTSGSTLFNEQFF
.	.	TRBV7-8	TRBJ2-3	TGTGCCAGCAGCTCGTCCGGGGGTAGCACAGATACGCAGTATTTT	CASSSSGGSTDTQYF
TRBD1	.	TRBV20-1	TRBJ1-2	TGCAGTGCTTATACCGGGACAGATGGCTACACCTTC	CSAYTGTDGYTF